The rows below give T cell receptor beta chains drawn from one sample of a study of T cells in Graves' hyperthyroidism and ophthalmopathy. TCRdb reprocessed the multiplex PCR reads via MiXCR and lists one record per CDR3 protein. The data hold a few hundred thousand distinct CDR3 sequences, with approximately 16% observed a single time. The sample comprised blood. These receptors originate from a woman aged 55-75 years with Graves' ophthalmopathy. Each CDR3 is given with its conserved first and last residue. The order of the fields is clone size, V gene, CDR3 protein. The listing skips clone size in some rows; elsewhere it reads once, few, many or a size class.

size: many
V: TRBV28
CDR3: CASSLMGSSYEQYF

size: many
V: TRBV11-2
CDR3: CASSSGLAGSYEQYF

size: -
V: TRBV12-5
CDR3: CASAVEGDLAGNTIYF

size: -
V: TRBV5-1
CDR3: CASSFTALTGGSGELFF

size: few
V: TRBV13
CDR3: CASSLGTGGANVLTF

size: few
V: TRBV10-3
CDR3: CAISAGQPHYNEQFF

size: many
V: TRBV3-1
CDR3: CASSQDIFQPQHF

size: few
V: TRBV5-6
CDR3: CASSMNFIQDGAETQYF

size: many
V: TRBV2
CDR3: CASIPGRGDGEAFF

size: few
V: TRBV20-1
CDR3: CSARHLISYEQYF

size: few
V: TRBV20-1
CDR3: CSAPTRRYEQYF

size: many
V: TRBV30
CDR3: CAWGGTGAFF

size: many
V: TRBV20-1
CDR3: CSVRGAPLDTQYF

size: many
V: TRBV2
CDR3: CASSELLAGGGDNEQFF

size: many
V: TRBV13
CDR3: CASSLGFPRTGELFF

size: -
V: TRBV7-9
CDR3: CASCTQAGEKLFF

size: many
V: TRBV24-1
CDR3: CATSDPGLEETQYF

size: many
V: TRBV7-3
CDR3: CASSLRLAGEVDTQYF